A selection of T cell receptor beta chains follows, all from one sample in a study of cytomegalovirus exposure and HLA in healthy donors. Produced via immunoSEQ multiplex PCR; TCRdb's table is partial and in-frame only. The top ten clones hold under 2% of a sample with 110,000 to 150,000 clones, nearly 10% of them seen once. Sequencing was performed on PBMCs. The origin of the receptors is a man aged 50 to 60 in good health and CMV-seronegative. Each CDR3 is given with its conserved first and last residue. The order of the fields is D gene, V gene, J gene, clone size, CDR3 DNA, CDR3 protein. A D gene is named only where the DNA matches it firmly. Clone size is not always given. Where it is, it says once, few, many or a class for expanded clones.

.,TRBV7-3,TRBJ2-3,few,TGTGCCAGCAGCCGTGCGGTTACTAGCACAGATACGCAGTATTTT,CASSRAVTSTDTQYF
TRBD1,TRBV5-1,TRBJ2-7,.,TGCGCCAGCAGCTGGACAGGGGGATACGAGCAGTACTTC,CASSWTGGYEQYF
.,TRBV29-1,TRBJ1-4,.,TGCAGCGTTTCGGGGAGCTCAAATGAAAAACTGTTTTTT,CSVSGSSNEKLFF
TRBD1,TRBV14,TRBJ1-2,.,TGTGCCAGCAGCCACCTTAAAAGGCCCACAGGGGGCGAAGATGGCTACACCTTC,CASSHLKRPTGGEDGYTF
TRBD1,TRBV11-2,TRBJ1-1,few,TGTGCCAGCAGCTTGGGACAGATGAACACTGAAGCTTTCTTT,CASSLGQMNTEAFF
.,TRBV5-1,TRBJ1-1,.,TGCGCCAGCAGCCCGGACGACAGAGCTGAAGCTTTCTTT,CASSPDDRAEAFF
.,TRBV7-2,TRBJ2-4,.,TGTGCCAGCAGCTTACCACAGGGAGACAAAAACATTCAGTACTTC,CASSLPQGDKNIQYF
TRBD1,TRBV29-1,TRBJ2-7,.,TGCAGCGTTGAAGAAAGACAGGGGGTGGCCTACGAGCAGTACTTC,CSVEERQGVAYEQYF
.,TRBV19,TRBJ1-1,.,TGTGCCAGCAGGCCGGCAGGTTATACTGAAGCTTTCTTT,CASRPAGYTEAFF
TRBD1,TRBV19,TRBJ2-1,few,TGTGCCAGTAGTATAGCCGGGACAGGGGCTAATAATGAGCAGTTCTTC,CASSIAGTGANNEQFF
TRBD2,TRBV4-2,TRBJ2-2,few,TGTGCCAGCAGTCATCCCGCGGGAGGGACGAACACCGGGGAGCTGTTTTTT,CASSHPAGGTNTGELFF
.,TRBV7-3,TRBJ2-2,.,TGTGCCAGCAGCTTAACGCTAAACACCGGGGAGCTGTTTTTT,CASSLTLNTGELFF
.,TRBV30,TRBJ2-4,few,TGTGCCTGGGCCCCTTTCGGGAGTGAAAACATTCAGTACTTC,CAWAPFGSENIQYF
TRBD2,TRBV7-9,TRBJ2-2,.,TGTGCCAGCAGCCGAGGGACTAGCGGGAGAAGAGTCCCCGGGGAGCTGTTTTTT,CASSRGTSGRRVPGELFF
.,TRBV20-1,TRBJ2-7,few,TGCAGTGCTAGCGGGCGGAGGGGGCAGTACTTC,CSASGRRGQYF
.,TRBV6-6,TRBJ1-5,.,TGTGCCAGCAGTTACCCCGGACAGAGTAGCAATCAGCCCCAGCATTTT,CASSYPGQSSNQPQHF
TRBD2,TRBV5-4,TRBJ2-7,.,TGTGCCAATCCGGAGATCATTTGGACTAGCGGGCACCGAACTCCCCGGAGCTACTTC,CANPEIIWTSGHRTPRSYF
.,TRBV14,TRBJ2-5,few,TGTGCCAGCAGCCATTTACTCCAAGAGACCCAGTACTTC,CASSHLLQETQYF
TRBD1,TRBV28,TRBJ1-1,.,TGTGCCAGCAGTTTCCAGGGGGCTTTCACTGAAGCTTTCTTT,CASSFQGAFTEAFF
TRBD1,TRBV18,TRBJ1-1,few,TGTGCCAGCTCTCGTGACAGGGGAGAAGCTTTCTTT,CASSRDRGEAFF
TRBD2,TRBV15,TRBJ2-1,few,TGTGCCACCAGCAGAGATAGACTAGCGGGACCGAGCTCCTACAATGAGCAGTTCTTC,CATSRDRLAGPSSYNEQFF
TRBD1,TRBV6-6,TRBJ2-7,few,TGTGCCAGCAGTTCCGACAGGGTGGGGTACGAGCAGTACTTC,CASSSDRVGYEQYF
TRBD1,TRBV7-2,TRBJ1-1,.,TGTGCCAGCAGCTTAGATGGGACAGGGGACACTGAAGCTTTCTTT,CASSLDGTGDTEAFF